The 20 T cell receptor beta chains below come from one sample, sequenced in a study of blood T cells in healthy people across ages. Together with a sample-barcoded 5' primer, a J-beta primer mix was included in a second PCR lasting about 7 to 11 cycles. TCRdb processed the 5' RACE reads anew with MiXCR; each CDR3 protein has one entry. The data contain approximately 1,000,000 distinct CDR3 sequences, more than 40% of them singletons. The specimen was blood. These receptors all stem from an older woman in good health.

The V call is TRBV5-1, the J call TRBJ2-1, with TRBD2 as a possible D gene (7 bases). This CDR3 region has 17 residues. CDR1 is SGHRS and CDR2 is YFSETQ in the germline V gene. V lost 5 bases to trimming and J lost 2 bases, with 20 bases between them. The CDR3 loop is CASRLGGRSAAYNEQFF. The CDR3, as DNA: TGCGCCAGCAGACTCGGGGGGCGGAGCGCGGCCTACAATGAGCAGTTCTTC.

In its sample, this clonotype was seen a few times. CDR3 bases: TGTGCCAGCAGCCAAGGGCTAGATCGCACCGGGGAGCTGTTTTTT. Protein sequence: CASSQGLDRTGELFF. V and J are TRBV4-2 and TRBJ2-2; D gene ambiguous. The CDR3 is 15 amino acids. CDR1 LGHNA and CDR2 YNFKEQ come from the germline V gene. V lost 1 base and J 4 bases, leaving 10 bases between the germline ends.

The chain combines TRBV20-1 with TRBJ2-3; D unclear. This CDR3 is 13 amino acids long. The V end lost 0 bases, the J end lost 8 bases, and 12 bases lay between the germline ends. In germline, CDR1 is DFQATT, CDR2 SNEGSKA (reference sequence). CDR3 loop: CSARDDALGTQYF. The CDR3, as DNA: TGCAGTGCTAGAGATGACGCGTTGGGTACGCAGTATTTT.

This clonotype turned up a few times. V usage is TRBV9 and J usage is TRBJ2-1; D is uncertain. Trimming removed 2 bases from V and 5 bases from J, with 11 bases in between. CDR3 size: 14 residues. Germline-derived CDR1 and CDR2 are SGDLS and YYNGEE. The CDR3 region is CASSVGPLNNEQFF. DNA for the CDR3: TGTGCCAGCAGCGTCGGCCCCCTTAACAATGAGCAGTTCTTC.

The J gene is TRBJ2-5, the V gene TRBV5-1, with D possibly TRBD1 on 6 matching bases. Germline CDR1 SGHRS, CDR2 YFSETQ. Trimming removed 1 base from V and 11 bases from J, with 18 bases in between. This CDR3 spans 14 amino acids. The CDR3, as DNA: TGCGCCAGCAGCTTGAACAGGGAGATCAATGAGCAGTACTTC. Translating it yields CASSLNREINEQYF.

As regards this clonotype: One end of the junction varies from germline; a read error may be responsible. The CDR3 sequence: CATSRDRTSRRGDTQYF. The DNA for the CDR3 is TGTGCCACCAGTAGAGATAGGACTTCGCGAAGAGGGGATACGCAGTATTTT. The V gene is TRBV15, the J gene TRBJ2-3; D is possibly TRBD2 (5 bases). CDR3 length equals 17 residues. Germline CDR1 and CDR2: LNHNV and YYDKDF (reference sequence).

The chain carries TRBV9 and TRBJ1-1; unclear D gene. In germline, CDR1 is SGDLS, CDR2 YYNGEE. V was shortened by 5 bases and J by 6 bases, with 11 bases between the two germline ends. This CDR3 has 12 amino acids. CDR3 in amino acids: CASSPTAAEAFF. CDR3 DNA sequence: TGTGCCAGCAGTCCTACGGCGGCTGAAGCTTTCTTT.

This clonotype has only a few counts. V is TRBV20-1 and J is TRBJ2-7, with a weak D call TRBD2 (5 bases). V lost 6 bases and J lost 0, with 18 bases in between. The germline CDR1 and CDR2 sequences are DFQATT and SNEGSKA (reference sequence). The CDR3 loop spans 15 amino acids. The CDR3 bases are TGCAGTGCAAGCGCCCTAGCCCAGAGCTCCTACGAGCAGTACTTC. Translation: CSASALAQSSYEQYF.

The V and J genes are TRBV20-1 and TRBJ1-1, with TRBD1 as a possible D gene (5 bases). The ends were cut back, 1 base at V and 2 bases at J, with 8 bases in the middle. From germline, CDR1 is DFQATT and CDR2 SNEGSKA (reference sequence). The length of the CDR3 is 13 residues. CDR3 nucleotide sequence: TGCAGTGCTAGAGTGGGGGGTAACACTGAAGCTTTCTTT. Its protein product is CSARVGGNTEAFF.

This clonotype occurred a few times. The chain combines TRBV20-1 with TRBJ2-7, with 15 bases lining up with TRBD2. The germline V gene encodes CDR1 DFQATT and CDR2 SNEGSKA (reference sequence). The CDR3 has 14 residues. J gave up 6 bases and V 6 bases, and 6 bases lay outside the gene matches. CDR3 in amino acids: CSAGTSGRTGEQYF. In DNA form, the CDR3 reads TGCAGTGCAGGGACTAGCGGGAGGACGGGCGAGCAGTACTTC.

The J gene is TRBJ2-1, the V gene TRBV20-1; perhaps TRBD2 as D (5 bases). CDR1 and CDR2 (germline): DFQATT, SNEGSKA (reference sequence). The CDR3 spans 14 residues. V was trimmed by 6 bases and J by 5 bases, leaving 17 bases between them. CDR3 region: CSAESVSANNEQFF. CDR3 bases: TGCAGTGCCGAGAGCGTTAGCGCAAACAATGAGCAGTTCTTC.

CDR3 region: CASSRDYNNEQFF. CDR3 sequence (DNA): TGTGCCAGCAGCCGCGACTACAACAATGAGCAGTTCTTC. The chain employs TRBV5-4 and TRBJ2-1; TRBD2 might be the D (5 bases). Germline V lookup: CDR1 SGHNT, CDR2 YYREEE (reference sequence). The ends were cut back, 4 bases at V and 5 bases at J, with 10 bases in the middle. This CDR3 region has 13 residues. The complete variable domain, with remaining parts taken from reference TRBV5-4 and TRBJ2-1, reads ETGVTQSPTHLIKTRGQQVTLRCSSQSGHNTVSWYQQALGQGPQFIFQYYREEENGRGNFPPRFSGLQFPNYSSELNVNALELDDSALYLCASSRDYNNEQFFGPGTRLTVL.

V and J are TRBV6-5 and TRBJ1-2; the D gene is possibly TRBD1 (6 bases). The CDR3 runs to 14 residues. CDR1 is MNHEY and CDR2 is SVGAGI in the germline V gene. Trimming removed 2 bases at V and 3 bases at J, with 10 bases between. Here the CDR3 DNA reads TGTGCCAGCAGTTACGACCACAGGGACTATGGCTACACCTTC. This translates into CASSYDHRDYGYTF.

The V gene is TRBV7-9, the J gene TRBJ2-3; D uncertain. In germline, CDR1 is SEHNR, CDR2 FQNEAQ (reference sequence). This CDR3 is 15 amino acids long. Trimming shortened V by 5 bases and J by 0 bases, and 12 bases separated the two germline ends. CDR3 sequence reads: CASSPGWGSTDTQYF. The CDR3 coding sequence is TGTGCCAGCAGCCCAGGTTGGGGAAGCACAGATACGCAGTATTTT.

This clonotype occurred a few times. The rearrangement joins TRBV7-9 to TRBJ2-4; TRBD2 is a possible D gene (6 bases). The CDR3 consists of 14 residues. V was pared by 3 bases and J by 7 bases, with 13 bases between. Germline CDR1 and CDR2: SEHNR and FQNEAQ (reference sequence). In DNA, the CDR3 is TGTGCCAGCAGCTTGGAGGGGCTAGAGAACATTCAGTACTTC. This codes for CASSLEGLENIQYF.

This clonotype was picked up a small number of times. The J gene is TRBJ2-5, the V gene TRBV15; 7 bases are shared with TRBD2. TRBJ2-7 matches the DNA end more closely, so the J call is doubtful. CDR3 length: 14 amino acids. Germline V lookup: CDR1 LNHNV, CDR2 YYDKDF (reference sequence). CDR3 DNA: TGTGCCACCAGCAAAGCGGGACCCGGGTACGAGCAGTACTTC. Its translation: CATSKAGPGYEQYF.

The table lists this clonotype with a few counts. V gene TRBV6-2 or TRBV6-3 combines with J gene TRBJ2-7; possibly TRBD2 for D (5 bases). The V end lost 6 bases, the J end lost 2 bases, and 8 bases lay between the germline ends. The CDR3 consists of 12 residues. Germline V CDR1 and CDR2: MNHEY, SVGEGT. In DNA, the CDR3 is TGTGCCAGCAGGGACTCAGCCTACGAGCAGTACTTC. Amino acid sequence: CASRDSAYEQYF.

This clonotype appeared a few times. This chain uses TRBV6-5 with TRBJ2-1, with D possibly being TRBD1 (5 bases). Per the germline V gene, CDR1 is MNHEY and CDR2 is SVGAGI. Trimming shortened V by 0 bases and J by 7 bases, and 10 bases separated the two germline ends. This CDR3 region has 14 residues. CDR3 sequence reads: CASSYSARANEQFF. The DNA of the CDR3 is TGTGCCAGCAGTTACTCGGCCAGGGCGAATGAGCAGTTCTTC.

The rearrangement joins TRBV3-1 to TRBJ2-3; D call uncertain. Trimming took 0 bases from V and 4 from J, leaving 8 bases between them. The length of the CDR3 is 14 residues. CDR1 LGHDT and CDR2 YNNKEL come from the germline V gene (reference sequence). CDR3 residues: CASSQDLTPDTQYF. The CDR3 DNA is TGTGCCAGCAGCCAAGATTTAACTCCAGATACGCAGTATTTT.

This chain links TRBV2 with TRBJ2-5, with D tentatively TRBD1 (6 bases). The germline V gene encodes CDR1 SNHLY and CDR2 FYNNEI. V was cut by 2 bases and J by 7 bases, with 20 bases left in between. This CDR3 comprises 16 residues. The CDR3 loop is CASSERWEIIRGTQYF. DNA of the CDR3: TGTGCCAGCAGTGAACGGTGGGAGATCATCAGGGGGACCCAGTACTTC.